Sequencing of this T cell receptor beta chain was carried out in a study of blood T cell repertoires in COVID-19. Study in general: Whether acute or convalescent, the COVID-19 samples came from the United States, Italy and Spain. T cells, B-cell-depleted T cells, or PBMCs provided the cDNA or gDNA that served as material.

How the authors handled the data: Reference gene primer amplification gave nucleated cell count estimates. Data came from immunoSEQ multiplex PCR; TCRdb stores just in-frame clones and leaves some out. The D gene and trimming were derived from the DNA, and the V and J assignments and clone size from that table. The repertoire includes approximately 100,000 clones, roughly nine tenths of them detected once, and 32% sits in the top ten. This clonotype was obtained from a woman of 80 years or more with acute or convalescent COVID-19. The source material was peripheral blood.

Here the CDR3 reads CSVDRPRDSANYGYTF. The CDR3 DNA reads TGCAGCGTTGATAGGCCCCGGGACAGCGCTAACTATGGCTACACCTTC. The chain employs TRBV29-1 and TRBJ1-2, with 7 positions matching TRBD1. This CDR3 region has 16 residues. Germline CDR1 and CDR2: SQVTM and ANQGSEA. The V segment lost 3 bases and the J segment 0 bases; nucleotides outside the gene matches: 10. Supplemented by reference TRBV29-1 and TRBJ1-2, the full variable domain reads SAVISQKPSRDICQRGTSLTIQCQVDSQVTMMFWYRQQPGQSLTLIATANQGSEATYESGFVIDKFPISRPNLTFSTLTVSNMSPEDSSIYLCSVDRPRDSANYGYTFGSGTRLTVV.